This T cell receptor beta chain was identified during a study of blood T cell repertoires in COVID-19. Study-level background: Donors in the United States, Italy and Spain gave samples during acute or convalescent COVID-19. T cells, B-cell-depleted T cells, or PBMCs supplied cDNA or gDNA.

Per the study methods: Amplified reference gene primers provided the basis for estimating nucleated cell counts. Some clones are missing from TCRdb's copy, which holds only in-frame ones; the method was immunoSEQ multiplex PCR. Clonal size and the V and J genes are those of that table, whereas D and trimming came from the DNA. The sample yields 150,000 or so clones, 83% seen once. Sequences were obtained from peripheral blood. This TCR derives from an older woman with COVID-19, enrolled during active disease.

The CDR3 region is CASSQVTGGQYTQYF. The CDR3 DNA reads TGCGCCAGCAGCCAAGTTACGGGGGGGCAATATACGCAGTATTTT. The V gene is TRBV4-1, the J gene TRBJ2-3; 8 bases are a match to TRBD2. Germline values: CDR1 MGHRA, CDR2 YSYEKL. This CDR3 has 15 residues. Trimming at V came to 1 base and at J to 7 bases, leaving 7 bases not matched to a gene.